This T cell receptor (beta chain) was observed in a study of identical twins. Overall study results and limits: Part of the zero-insertion signal could reflect confounding by invariant MAIT and iNKT cells.

From the 5' RACE reads, TCRdb called clonotypes with MiXCR, one entry per CDR3 protein. The sample includes 300,000 to 400,000 distinct CDR3 sequences, roughly an eighth seen only once; the top ten take around 7.8%. There are 15 residues in the CDR3. The germline V and J ends were trimmed by 0 bases and 2 bases, with 10 bases remaining between them. This clonotype was counted at least ten times. What it binds is unknown. These data are also associated with another study on yellow fever vaccine responses in identical twins.

The specimen sequenced was CD8+ T cells sorted from blood. This sequence was found in a woman aged 18 to 35 in good health. The genes are TRBV12-3 or TRBV12-4 and TRBJ2-5; no clear D. CDR3 coding DNA: TGTGCCAGCAGTTTAGCGGTACCGACACAAGAGACCCAGTACTTC. Translated, it gives CASSLAVPTQETQYF.